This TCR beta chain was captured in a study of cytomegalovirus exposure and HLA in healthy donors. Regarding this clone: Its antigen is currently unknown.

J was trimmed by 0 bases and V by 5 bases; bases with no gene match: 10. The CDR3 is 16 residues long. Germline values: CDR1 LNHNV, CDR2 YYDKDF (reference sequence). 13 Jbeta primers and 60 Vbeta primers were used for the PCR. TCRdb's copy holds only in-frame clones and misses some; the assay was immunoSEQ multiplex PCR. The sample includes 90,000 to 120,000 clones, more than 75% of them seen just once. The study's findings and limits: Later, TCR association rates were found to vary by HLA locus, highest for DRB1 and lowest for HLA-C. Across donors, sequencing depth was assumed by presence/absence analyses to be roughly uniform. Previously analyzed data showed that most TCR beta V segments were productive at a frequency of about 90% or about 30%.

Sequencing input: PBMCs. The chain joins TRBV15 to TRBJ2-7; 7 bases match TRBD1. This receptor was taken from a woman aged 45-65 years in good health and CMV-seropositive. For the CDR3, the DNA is TGTGCCACCAGCCTATCGGGACAGTTCAGCTCCTACGAGCAGTACTTC. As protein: CATSLSGQFSSYEQYF.